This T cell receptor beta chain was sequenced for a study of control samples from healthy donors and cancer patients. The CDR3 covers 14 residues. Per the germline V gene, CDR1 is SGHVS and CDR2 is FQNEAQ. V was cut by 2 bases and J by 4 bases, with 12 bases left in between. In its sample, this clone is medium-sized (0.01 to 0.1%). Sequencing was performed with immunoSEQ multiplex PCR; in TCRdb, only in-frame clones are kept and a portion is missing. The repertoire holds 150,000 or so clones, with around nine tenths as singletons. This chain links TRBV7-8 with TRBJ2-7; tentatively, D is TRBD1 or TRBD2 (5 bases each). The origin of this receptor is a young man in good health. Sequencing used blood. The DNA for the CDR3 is TGTGCCAGCAGCTTATATAGGGACCGTTACGAGCAGTACTTC. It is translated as CASSLYRDRYEQYF.